Each of the 32 T cell receptor beta chains below was sequenced from the same sample in a study of PD-1 blockade in classical Hodgkin lymphoma (dated by TCRdb to 2018 to 2020). The sample's time point label, decoded: cycle 1 day 1 (C1D1), immediately before nivolumab initiation. All trial patients had relapsed after autologous stem cell transplantation, with cohorts A, B and C differing in prior brentuximab vedotin exposure. Using a Miltenyi CD4+ T cell isolation kit, CD4+ T cells were purified from thawed PBMCs through magnetic negative selection. Library construction relied on the immunoSEQ multiplex PCR assay. In its TCRdb copy, this immuneACCESS table keeps in-frame sequences only and misses some clones. Where compared with another copy, unresolved V genes explain less than half of these, and the others have no known cause. The sample data list 30,000 or so clones, and 65% to 90% of these were observed just once. The ten largest clonotypes hold about 2.2% of the sample.

Material: CD4+ T cells from blood, obtained at baseline. These receptors were obtained from a human donor with classical Hodgkin lymphoma.

The V call is TRBV2, the J call TRBJ1-5; D is unclear. In germline, CDR1 is SNHLY, CDR2 FYNNEI. V shed 8 bases and J shed 7 bases, with 12 bases lying between them. The CDR3 contains 12 residues. The CDR3 DNA reads as TGTGCCAGCCAAGGGATTAAACAGCCCCAGCATTTT. Amino acid sequence: CASQGIKQPQHF.

V usage is TRBV6-6 and J usage is TRBJ1-1; TRBD1 matches 8 bases. The CDR3 is made up of 16 amino acids. V lost 6 bases and J lost 2; bases outside the gene matches: 11. The V gene's germline CDR1 is MNHNY and CDR2 SVGAGI (reference sequence). CDR3 loop: CASRSRTGKSNTEAFF. The CDR3 coding sequence is TGTGCCAGCAGGTCCCGGACAGGGAAGAGTAACACTGAAGCTTTCTTT.

This chain joins TRBV4-1 and TRBJ2-1; tentative D call: TRBD1 (7 bases). Trimming pared 0 bases from V and 9 bases from J, leaving 18 bases between. CDR1 MGHRA and CDR2 YSYEKL come from the germline V gene. This CDR3 region has 16 residues. The CDR3 protein is CASSQDGGGGYGEQFF. CDR3 coding DNA: TGCGCCAGCAGCCAAGATGGAGGGGGCGGGTACGGTGAGCAGTTCTTC.

The genes are TRBV19 and TRBJ2-3; perhaps TRBD2 as D (5 bases). Trimming removed 4 bases at V and 1 base at J, with 9 bases between. This CDR3 contains 14 residues. The germline gives CDR1 LNHDA, CDR2 SQIVND (reference sequence). The CDR3 region has the DNA TGTGCCAGTAGTAGCCGGCGGGGCACAGATACGCAGTATTTT. It is translated as CASSSRRGTDTQYF. The variable domain in full, completed from reference TRBV19 and TRBJ2-3, reads DGGITQSPKYLFRKEGQNVTLSCEQNLNHDAMYWYRQDPGQGLRLIYYSQIVNDFQKGDIAEGYSVSREKKESFPLTVTSAQKNPTAFYLCASSSRRGTDTQYFGPGTRLTVL.

This chain links TRBV5-1 with TRBJ2-1, with 7 nucleotides matching TRBD2. The V gene's germline CDR1 is SGHRS and CDR2 YFSETQ. Trimming took 5 bases from V and 6 from J; bases not matched to a gene: 14. This CDR3 has 16 residues. The CDR3 loop reads CASRASGGVVINEQFF. CDR3 DNA: TGCGCCAGCAGGGCTAGCGGAGGGGTGGTCATCAATGAGCAGTTCTTC.

The J gene is TRBJ2-5, the V gene TRBV30; D is possibly TRBD2 (5 bases). V lost 0 bases, J lost 5 bases, and 16 bases lay in between. CDR1 is GTSNPN and CDR2 is SVGIG in the germline V gene (reference sequence). The CDR3 sequence is 15 residues long. The chain's CDR3 is CAWSVWGEKWETQYF. In nucleotides, the CDR3 is TGTGCCTGGAGTGTGTGGGGAGAGAAGTGGGAGACCCAGTACTTC.

This chain joins TRBV9 and TRBJ1-2; 9 nucleotides agree with TRBD1. V lost 4 bases, J lost 2 bases, and 6 bases stayed unmatched. Germline loops: CDR1 SGDLS, CDR2 YYNGEE. The CDR3 is made up of 15 amino acids. CDR3 DNA: TGTGCCAGCAGCCCCAGTGGACAGGGGAACTATGGCTACACCTTC. Translating gives CASSPSGQGNYGYTF.

The chain combines TRBV2 with TRBJ2-7; D may match TRBD1 or TRBD2 (5 bases each). Per the germline V gene, CDR1 is SNHLY and CDR2 is FYNNEI. CDR3 length equals 14 residues. V was clipped by 6 bases and J by 2 bases, with 14 bases between them. Written as DNA, the CDR3 is TGTGCCAGCAGGACAGAAATGGGAGCCTACGAGCAGTACTTC. Amino acid sequence: CASRTEMGAYEQYF.

This rearrangement joins TRBV5-1 to TRBJ1-4, with 7 bases aligning to TRBD1. This CDR3 spans 18 amino acids. CDR1 is SGHRS, CDR2 YFSETQ, per germline. V trimming: 0 bases; J trimming: 2 bases; junction bases outside the gene matches: 10. The CDR3 DNA reads as TGCGCCAGCAGCTTGGACCTTCGACAGGGCGGGACTAATGAAAAACTGTTTTTT. It codes for CASSLDLRQGGTNEKLFF.

The chain employs TRBV29-1 and TRBJ1-1; D unresolved. The germline V gene encodes CDR1 SQVTM and CDR2 ANQGSEA. This CDR3 has 12 residues. Trimming left V 4 bases short and J 3 bases short, with 9 bases between. CDR3 sequence: CSVGHGYTEAFF. The CDR3 region has the DNA TGCAGCGTTGGGCACGGGTACACTGAAGCTTTCTTT.

This clone occurred once. The chain uses TRBV18 and TRBJ1-2; TRBD1 matches at 10 bases. Per the germline V gene, CDR1 is KGHSH and CDR2 is LQKENI. V lost 2 bases to trimming and J lost 4 bases; unmatched junction nucleotides: 4. This CDR3 is built from 15 residues. CDR3 DNA: TGTGCCAGCTCACCAGGACAGGGGGTTTCCTATGGCTACACCTTC. Its protein product is CASSPGQGVSYGYTF.

This chain uses TRBV10-2 with TRBJ2-1; 8 nucleotides match TRBD2. Germline V gene data show CDR1 as WSHSY and CDR2 as SAAADI. This CDR3 has 14 residues. V gave up 7 bases and J gave up 6 bases; unmatched junction bases: 8. The CDR3 loop reads CASIGTSTFNEQFF. In nucleotides, the CDR3 is TGCGCCAGCATAGGGACTAGTACTTTCAATGAGCAGTTCTTC.

This clone was observed a handful of times. This CDR3 reads CASSLGAYEQYF. In nucleotides, the CDR3 is TGCGCCAGCAGCTTGGGCGCCTACGAGCAGTACTTC. This chain links TRBV5-1 with TRBJ2-7, with D unclear. The germline CDR1 and CDR2 sequences are SGHRS and YFSETQ. Between the trimmed V and J ends, which lost 0 bases and 2 bases, there was a span of 3 bases. This CDR3 contains 12 residues.

This chain joins TRBV6-5 and TRBJ1-2, with D hard to call. The germline V gene has CDR1 MNHEY and CDR2 SVGAGI. The CDR3 totals 13 residues. V dropped 4 bases and J dropped 4 bases, with 10 bases sitting between them. CDR3 region: CASSFTATYGYTF. For the CDR3, the DNA is TGTGCCAGCAGTTTCACCGCCACCTATGGCTACACCTTC.

The chain combines TRBV4-2 with TRBJ1-2; D is ambiguous. The CDR3 has 15 amino acids. Germline CDR1 is LGHNA and CDR2 is YNFKEQ. V was pared by 4 bases and J by 0 bases, with 12 bases between. CDR3 in DNA: TGTGCCAGCAGCCCCCCCGAACTATCTAACTATGGCTACACCTTC. It specifies CASSPPELSNYGYTF.

The chain is built from TRBV6-1 and TRBJ2-7, with 10 bases lining up with TRBD2. The germline V gene encodes CDR1 MNHNS and CDR2 SASEGT. The junction had 9 bases not matched to a gene; V was cut back by 6 bases and J by 4 bases. The CDR3 consists of 15 residues. The CDR3 DNA reads as TGTGCCAGCAGGGAATTCGGGACTAGCGTGTACGAGCAGTACTTC. Translation: CASREFGTSVYEQYF.

The chain has TRBV2 and TRBJ2-1, with D uncertain. CDR3 length equals 11 residues. V gave up 6 bases and J gave up 5 bases, with 5 bases separating them. Germline CDR1 and CDR2: SNHLY and FYNNEI. The CDR3, as DNA: TGTGCCAGCAGACGCAACAATGAGCAGTTCTTC. Its translation is CASRRNNEQFF.

The V call is TRBV18, the J call TRBJ2-2; D is undetermined. With 1 base removed from V and 6 bases from J, the gap between germline ends came to 9 bases. This CDR3 is built from 14 residues. The germline gives CDR1 KGHSH, CDR2 LQKENI. CDR3 loop: CASSPQLNAGELFF. The DNA for the CDR3 is TGTGCCAGCTCACCACAATTAAACGCCGGGGAGCTGTTTTTT.

The chain carries TRBV7-9 and TRBJ2-2; D might be TRBD1 or TRBD2, each matching 5 bases. This CDR3 is built from 15 residues. The V end was cut by 5 bases, the J end by 2 bases, with 12 bases between. Germline values: CDR1 SEHNR, CDR2 FQNEAQ (reference sequence). CDR3 sequence reads: CASSMSGRNTGELFF. Here the CDR3 DNA reads TGTGCCAGCAGCATGTCGGGGCGTAACACCGGGGAGCTGTTTTTT.

V is TRBV27 and J is TRBJ1-2; D gene uncertain. CDR1 is MNHEY, CDR2 SMNVEV, per germline (reference sequence). V was pared by 6 bases and J by 4 bases, with 12 bases between. The CDR3 has 13 amino acids. The CDR3 nucleotides read TGTGCCAGCAGCCCCGGGCCCCGCTATGGCTACACCTTC. This encodes CASSPGPRYGYTF.

The chain uses TRBV18 and TRBJ2-7; D possibly uses TRBD1 or TRBD2 (5 bases each). From germline, CDR1 is KGHSH and CDR2 LQKENI. The length of the CDR3 is 15 residues. Trimming removed 3 bases from V and 3 bases from J, with 15 bases in between. The CDR3, as DNA: TGTGCCAGCTCACCGGAGGTCCAAGGGGTCTACGAGCAGTACTTC. Its translation is CASSPEVQGVYEQYF.

V usage is TRBV19 and J usage is TRBJ2-7; TRBD2 matches 7 bases. The junction had 6 bases not matched to a gene; V was cut back by 1 base and J by 3 bases. Germline loops: CDR1 LNHDA, CDR2 SQIVND (reference sequence). The CDR3 runs to 15 residues. CDR3 protein: CASSIGSSGLYEQYF. The CDR3 coding sequence is TGTGCCAGTAGTATAGGGTCTAGCGGACTCTACGAGCAGTACTTC.

The V and J genes are TRBV4-2 and TRBJ2-7; 8 nucleotides match TRBD2. CDR1 and CDR2 (germline): LGHNA, YNFKEQ. The CDR3 contains 20 residues. Unmatched junction bases numbered 23, after V lost 4 bases and J lost 3 bases. The CDR3 spells CASSRAAGTRSSHEYYEQYF. The DNA for the CDR3 is TGTGCCAGCAGCCGAGCAGCCGGGACTAGATCCTCTCATGAATACTACGAGCAGTACTTC.

The rearrangement joins TRBV29-1 to TRBJ1-2, with 7 bases lining up with TRBD1. The CDR3 length is 14 residues. Germline V gene lookup returns CDR1 SQVTM and CDR2 ANQGSEA. J gave up 6 bases and V 3 bases, and 10 bases lay outside the gene matches. The CDR3 region is CSVDDGAGQNGYTF. In DNA, the CDR3 is TGCAGCGTTGACGATGGAGCGGGACAGAATGGCTACACCTTC. The complete variable domain, with remaining parts taken from reference TRBV29-1 and TRBJ1-2, reads SAVISQKPSRDICQRGTSLTIQCQVDSQVTMMFWYRQQPGQSLTLIATANQGSEATYESGFVIDKFPISRPNLTFSTLTVSNMSPEDSSIYLCSVDDGAGQNGYTFGSGTRLTVV.

The chain employs TRBV2 and TRBJ1-2, with 8 bases matching TRBD1. Trimming cost V 5 bases and J 7 bases; bases outside gene matches: 3. CDR1 and CDR2 (germline): SNHLY, FYNNEI. The CDR3 has 12 residues. The CDR3 sequence: CASSIDRGGYTF. The CDR3 DNA follows: TGTGCCAGCAGTATAGACAGGGGTGGCTACACCTTC.

This chain connects TRBV29-1 to TRBJ1-4; TRBD1 agrees at 7 bases. V dropped 6 bases and J dropped 8; count of bases not matched to a gene: 15. Germline assignment: CDR1 SQVTM and CDR2 ANQGSEA. The CDR3 is 15 amino acids. For the CDR3, the DNA is TGCAGCGTCAAAGGGGGCATCACTGCCTCCGAAAAACTGTTTTTT. As protein: CSVKGGITASEKLFF.

The chain carries TRBV6-6 and TRBJ2-2; 9 positions agree with TRBD1. J was trimmed by 3 bases and V by 7 bases; bases with no gene match: 6. Germline CDR1 is MNHNY and CDR2 is SVGAGI (reference sequence). CDR3 length: 15 residues. The DNA for the CDR3 is TGTGCCAGCAAGCGGGGACAGGGTGACACCGGGGAGCTGTTTTTT. Encoded protein: CASKRGQGDTGELFF.

For this clone: Compared with germline, one end of the junction differs, possibly owing to a read error. This chain uses TRBV18 with TRBJ2-1; 11 bases align to TRBD2. Germline values: CDR1 KGHSH, CDR2 LQKENI. CDR3 length equals 16 residues. CDR3 sequence: CASSPPGLADYNEQFF. CDR3 coding DNA: TGTGCCAGCTCGCCACCGGGACTAGCGGACTACAATGAGCAGTTCTTC.

As for this clone: An end of the junction does not agree with germline; a read error may underlie this. The rearrangement joins TRBV10-3 to TRBJ2-4; D remains ambiguous. The CDR3 covers 13 residues. Germline V gives CDR1 ENHRY, CDR2 SYGVKD. CDR3 residues: CALSSDGQNIQYF. CDR3 DNA sequence: TGTGCCCTCAGTTCGGACGGACAAAACATTCAGTACTTC.

The V call is TRBV7-8, the J call TRBJ2-3, with 10 bases aligning to TRBD1. Germline CDR1 is SGHVS and CDR2 is FQNEAQ. Losses at the gene ends were 2 bases for V and 4 bases for J; bases not matched to a gene: 15. This CDR3 is built from 19 residues. Here the CDR3 reads CASSLHPQGGDRGADTQYF. For the CDR3, the DNA is TGTGCCAGCAGCTTACACCCGCAGGGCGGGGACAGGGGCGCAGATACGCAGTATTTT.

V gene TRBV21-1 combines with J gene TRBJ1-5. TRBV21-1 is a pseudogene. The CDR3 contains 16 residues. The CDR3 sequence is CASSNGPGSTNQPQHF. CDR3 DNA: TGTGCCAGCAGCAATGGTCCGGGTAGTACGAATCAGCCCCAGCATTTT.

This sequence joins TRBV7-9 and TRBJ2-5, with 7 nucleotides matching TRBD1. Germline assignment: CDR1 SEHNR and CDR2 FQNEAQ (reference sequence). The CDR3 extends over 14 amino acids. With V trimmed by 7 bases and J by 1 base, 6 bases remained unmatched. DNA of the CDR3: TGTGCCAGCAAGAATACAGGGGCCCAAGAGACCCAGTACTTC. Its protein is CASKNTGAQETQYF.